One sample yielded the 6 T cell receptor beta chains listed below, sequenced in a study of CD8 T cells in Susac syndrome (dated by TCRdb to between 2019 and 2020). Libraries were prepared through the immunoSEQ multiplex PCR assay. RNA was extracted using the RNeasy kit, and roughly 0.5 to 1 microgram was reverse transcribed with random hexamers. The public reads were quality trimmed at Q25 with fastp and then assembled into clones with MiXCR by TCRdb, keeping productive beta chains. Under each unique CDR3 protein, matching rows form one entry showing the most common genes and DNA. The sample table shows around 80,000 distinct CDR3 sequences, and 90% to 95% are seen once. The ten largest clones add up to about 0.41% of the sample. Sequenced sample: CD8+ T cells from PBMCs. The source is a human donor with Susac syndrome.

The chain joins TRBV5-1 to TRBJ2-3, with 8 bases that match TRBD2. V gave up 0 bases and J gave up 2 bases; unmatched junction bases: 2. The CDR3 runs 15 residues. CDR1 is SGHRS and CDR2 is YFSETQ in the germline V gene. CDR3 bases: TGCGCCAGCAGCTTGGGTAGCGGGATCACAGATACGCAGTATTTT. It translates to CASSLGSGITDTQYF.

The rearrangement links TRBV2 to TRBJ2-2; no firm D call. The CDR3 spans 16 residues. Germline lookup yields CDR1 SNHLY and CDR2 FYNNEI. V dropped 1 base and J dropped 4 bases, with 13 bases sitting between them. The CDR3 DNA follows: TGTGCCAGCAGTGAAGATAGTGTACTTCCCACCGGGGAGCTGTTTTTT. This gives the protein CASSEDSVLPTGELFF.

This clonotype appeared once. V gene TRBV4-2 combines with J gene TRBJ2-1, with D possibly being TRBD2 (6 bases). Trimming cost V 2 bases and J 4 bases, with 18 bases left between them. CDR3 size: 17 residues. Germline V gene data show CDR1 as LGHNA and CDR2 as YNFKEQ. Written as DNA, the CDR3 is TGTGCCAGCAGCCAACCTCCTGGGGGGACCCGTTACAATGAGCAGTTCTTC. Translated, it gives CASSQPPGGTRYNEQFF.

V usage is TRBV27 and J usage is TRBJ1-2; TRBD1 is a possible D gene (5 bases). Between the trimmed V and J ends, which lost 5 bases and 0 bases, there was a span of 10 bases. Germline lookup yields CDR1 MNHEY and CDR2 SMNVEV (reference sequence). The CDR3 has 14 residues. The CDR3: CASSTTGSNYGYTF. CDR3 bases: TGTGCCAGCAGTACAACAGGATCTAACTATGGCTACACCTTC.

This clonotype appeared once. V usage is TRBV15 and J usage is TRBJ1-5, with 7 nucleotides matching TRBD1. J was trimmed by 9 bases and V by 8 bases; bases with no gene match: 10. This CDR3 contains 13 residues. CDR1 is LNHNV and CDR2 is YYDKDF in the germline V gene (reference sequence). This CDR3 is CATGTAPSRPQHF. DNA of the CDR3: TGTGCCACCGGGACAGCGCCTTCACGGCCCCAGCATTTT.

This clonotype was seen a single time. CDR3 coding DNA: TGTGCCAGCACACTCGGGGACAGGGGGCCTGAAGCTTTCTTT. This sequence encodes CASTLGDRGPEAFF. The gene calls are TRBV9 and TRBJ1-1, with 12 bases identical to TRBD1. The V gene end was trimmed by 6 bases and the J gene end by 6 bases; junction bases not matched to a gene: 6. Germline CDR1 is SGDLS and CDR2 is YYNGEE. The CDR3 has 14 residues. Filled out from reference TRBV9 and TRBJ1-1, the complete variable domain reads DSGVTQTPKHLITATGQRVTLRCSPRSGDLSVYWYQQSLDQGLQFLIQYYNGEERAKGNILERFSAQQFPDLHSELNLSSLELGDSALYFCASTLGDRGPEAFFGQGTRLTVV.